This T cell receptor beta chain was retrieved from a study of beta chain features in type 1 diabetes. Turning to the study itself: Age, gender and cell yields were similar between patients and healthy donors.

The CDR3 is made up of 16 amino acids. Germline V gene sequence: CDR1 LGHNA, CDR2 YSLEER. Trimming took off 0 bases at V and 1 base at J, with 13 bases between the two ends. Comment on this clone: Its antigen is not identified.

Since all of the isolated RNA was reverse transcribed, expressed TCRB transcripts were what got sequenced. This table comes from immunoSEQ multiplex PCR, and its TCRdb copy is limited to in-frame clones, with some not included. The sample shows some 410,000 clones, over 9.5% of them seen only once. Blood was collected once per donor into heparin, averaging roughly 0.12 L. Cell sorting via CD45RO/CCR7/CD25/CD127/CD95/CD27 was performed to obtain CD4+ naive, central memory, regulatory and stem cell-like memory cells. Study results and caveats: The similarity of naive, central memory and Treg TCRB repertoires appeared greater among patients than among healthy donors.

This sequence was found in a woman aged 18-29 years in good health. The chain couples TRBV4-3 to TRBJ2-7; the D is unclear. Material: naive CD4+ T cells from blood. CDR3 nucleotide sequence: TGCGCCAGCAGCCAAGAGAATACTAAATCGTCCTACGAGCAGTACTTC. Translation gives CASSQENTKSSYEQYF.